A single T cell receptor (beta chain) is shown here with its context. Its cognate antigen is unknown. Clones were read by immunoSEQ multiplex PCR, and TCRdb kept only the in-frame ones, dropping some. In the table there are about 49,000 clones, 86% of which are singletons. These data come from a study of T cell clonotyping in hematopoietic cell transplantation. In the study overall: Cytoreduction preceded collection of pretransplant recipient samples.

The study, taken as a whole, reports: Recipient TCR diversity dropped after transplant; expanded clonotypes rose from day 30 to 180.

The time point: recipient sample about 28 days before transplant, after cytoreduction. Sequences were derived from peripheral blood mononuclear cells, sampled before stem cell transplant. The source is a man aged 55-75 years with biphenotypic leukemia. Some clones in this sample may be carry-over from other donors' samples.

The CDR3 spells CASSVDRGLRSGNTIYF. The CDR3, as DNA: TGTGCCAGCAGTGTGGACAGGGGGCTCCGCTCTGGAAACACCATATATTTT. This chain connects TRBV2 to TRBJ1-3; 11 positions match TRBD1. Trimming removed 4 bases from V and 0 bases from J; junction bases left unmatched: 5. This CDR3 has 17 amino acids. Germline CDR1 SNHLY, CDR2 FYNNEI.